This TCR beta chain was captured by sequencing in a study of memory CD4+ T cells and cytomegalovirus serostatus. Trimming took off 3 bases at V and 4 bases at J, with 13 bases between the two ends. CDR1 is SGDLS and CDR2 is YYNGEE in the germline V gene. The CDR3 sequence is 14 residues long. Data came from immunoSEQ multiplex PCR; TCRdb stores just in-frame clones and leaves some out. Here the sample spans roughly 84,000 clones, 65% to 85% being singletons. The sort gate was single viable CD3+CD4+CD8-CD45RO+ cells for memory CD4+ T cells. This TCR derives from an adult in good health and CMV-seronegative. The chain recombines TRBV9 with TRBJ1-2; no clear D gene. Sequencing was performed on memory CD4+ T cells from blood. The CDR3 DNA reads TGTGCCAGCAGCGGAGACACTCCTCTCTATGGCTACACCTTC. It translates to CASSGDTPLYGYTF.